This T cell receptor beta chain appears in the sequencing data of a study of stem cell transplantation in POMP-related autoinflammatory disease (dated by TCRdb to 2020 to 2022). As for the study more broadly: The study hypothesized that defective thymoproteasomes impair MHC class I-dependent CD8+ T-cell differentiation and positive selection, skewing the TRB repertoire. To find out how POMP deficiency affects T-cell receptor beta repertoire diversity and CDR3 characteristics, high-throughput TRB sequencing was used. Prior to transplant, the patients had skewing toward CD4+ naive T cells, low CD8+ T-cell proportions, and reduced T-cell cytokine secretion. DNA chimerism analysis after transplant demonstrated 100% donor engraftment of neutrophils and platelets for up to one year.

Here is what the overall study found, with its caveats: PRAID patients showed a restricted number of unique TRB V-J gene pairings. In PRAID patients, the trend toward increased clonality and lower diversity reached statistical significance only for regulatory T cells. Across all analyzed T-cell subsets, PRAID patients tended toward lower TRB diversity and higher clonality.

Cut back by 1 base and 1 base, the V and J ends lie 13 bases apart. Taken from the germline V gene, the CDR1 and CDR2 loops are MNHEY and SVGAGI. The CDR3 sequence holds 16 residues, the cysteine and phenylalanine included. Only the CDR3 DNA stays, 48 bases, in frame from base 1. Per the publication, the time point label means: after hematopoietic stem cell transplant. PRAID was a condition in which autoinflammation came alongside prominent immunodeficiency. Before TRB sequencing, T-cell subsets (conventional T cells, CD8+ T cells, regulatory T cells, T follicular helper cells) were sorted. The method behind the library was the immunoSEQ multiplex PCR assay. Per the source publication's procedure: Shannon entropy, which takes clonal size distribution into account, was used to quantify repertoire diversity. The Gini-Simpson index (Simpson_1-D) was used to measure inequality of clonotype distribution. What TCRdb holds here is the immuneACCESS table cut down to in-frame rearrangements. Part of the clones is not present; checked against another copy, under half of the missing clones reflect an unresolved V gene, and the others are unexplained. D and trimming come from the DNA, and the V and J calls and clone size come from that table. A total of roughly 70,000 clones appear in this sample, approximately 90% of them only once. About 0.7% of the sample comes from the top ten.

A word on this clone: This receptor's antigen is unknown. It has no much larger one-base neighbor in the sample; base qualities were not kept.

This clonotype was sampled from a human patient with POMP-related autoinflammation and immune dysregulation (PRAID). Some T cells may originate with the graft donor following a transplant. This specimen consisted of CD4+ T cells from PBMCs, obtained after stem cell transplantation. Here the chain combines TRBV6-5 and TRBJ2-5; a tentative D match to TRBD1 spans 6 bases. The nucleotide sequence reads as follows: TGTGCCAGCAGTTACTGGAAGGGCAGGGGCCAAGAGACCCAGTACTTC. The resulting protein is CASSYWKGRGQETQYF.